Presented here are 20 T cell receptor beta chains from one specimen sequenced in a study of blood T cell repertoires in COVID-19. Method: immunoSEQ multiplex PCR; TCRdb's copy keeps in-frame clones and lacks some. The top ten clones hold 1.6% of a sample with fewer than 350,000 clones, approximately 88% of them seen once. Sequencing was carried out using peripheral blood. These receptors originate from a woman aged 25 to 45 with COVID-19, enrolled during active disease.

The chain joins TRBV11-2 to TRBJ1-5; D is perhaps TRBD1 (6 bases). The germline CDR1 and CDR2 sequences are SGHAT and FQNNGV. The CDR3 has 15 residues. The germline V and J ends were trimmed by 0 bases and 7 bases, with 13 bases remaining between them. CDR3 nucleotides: TGTGCCAGCAGCTTAGATGTAACAGGGTACCAGCCCCAGCATTTT. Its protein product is CASSLDVTGYQPQHF. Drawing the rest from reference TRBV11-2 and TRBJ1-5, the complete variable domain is EAGVAQSPRYKIIEKRQSVAFWCNPISGHATLYWYQQILGQGPKLLIQFQNNGVVDDSQLPKDRFSAERLKGVDSTLKIQPAKLEDSAVYLCASSLDVTGYQPQHFGDGTRLSIL.

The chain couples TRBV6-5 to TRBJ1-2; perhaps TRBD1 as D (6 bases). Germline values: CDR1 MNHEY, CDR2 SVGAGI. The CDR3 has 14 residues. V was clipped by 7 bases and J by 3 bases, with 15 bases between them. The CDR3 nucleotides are TGTGCCAGCAAAGTTGGACAGTCTTACTATGGCTACACCTTC. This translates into CASKVGQSYYGYTF.

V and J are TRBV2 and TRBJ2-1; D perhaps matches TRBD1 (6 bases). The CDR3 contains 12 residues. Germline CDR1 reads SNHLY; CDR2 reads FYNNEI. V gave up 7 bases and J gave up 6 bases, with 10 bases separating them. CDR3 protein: CASNLQGNEQFF. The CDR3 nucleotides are TGTGCCAGCAATCTACAGGGCAATGAGCAGTTCTTC.

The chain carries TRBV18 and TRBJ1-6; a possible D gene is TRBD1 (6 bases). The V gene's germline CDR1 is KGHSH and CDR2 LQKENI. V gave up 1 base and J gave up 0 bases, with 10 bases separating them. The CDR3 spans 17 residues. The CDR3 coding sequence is TGTGCCAGCTCACCACGGACAGCGAGCTCCTATAATTCACCCCTCCACTTT. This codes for CASSPRTASSYNSPLHF.

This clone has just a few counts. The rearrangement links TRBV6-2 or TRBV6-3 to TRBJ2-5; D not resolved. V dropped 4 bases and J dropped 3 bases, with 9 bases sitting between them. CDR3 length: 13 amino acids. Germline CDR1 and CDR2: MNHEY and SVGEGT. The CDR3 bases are TGTGCCAGCAGTTTGCGAGAAAAAGAGACCCAGTACTTC. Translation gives CASSLREKETQYF.

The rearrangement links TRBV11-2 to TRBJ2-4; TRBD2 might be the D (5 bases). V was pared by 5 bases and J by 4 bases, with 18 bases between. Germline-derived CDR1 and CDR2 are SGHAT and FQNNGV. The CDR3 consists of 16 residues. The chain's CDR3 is CASSTPRLLKKNIQYF. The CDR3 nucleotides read TGTGCCAGCAGCACCCCACGACTACTTAAAAAAAACATTCAGTACTTC. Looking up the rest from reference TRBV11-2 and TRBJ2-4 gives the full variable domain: EAGVAQSPRYKIIEKRQSVAFWCNPISGHATLYWYQQILGQGPKLLIQFQNNGVVDDSQLPKDRFSAERLKGVDSTLKIQPAKLEDSAVYLCASSTPRLLKKNIQYFGAGTRLSVL.

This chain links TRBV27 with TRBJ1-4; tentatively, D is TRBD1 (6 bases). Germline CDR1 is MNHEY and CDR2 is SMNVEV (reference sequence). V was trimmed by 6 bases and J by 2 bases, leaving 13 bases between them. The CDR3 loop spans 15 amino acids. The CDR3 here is CASRGHRETNEKLFF. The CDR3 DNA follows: TGTGCCAGCAGAGGTCACAGGGAGACTAATGAAAAACTGTTTTTT.

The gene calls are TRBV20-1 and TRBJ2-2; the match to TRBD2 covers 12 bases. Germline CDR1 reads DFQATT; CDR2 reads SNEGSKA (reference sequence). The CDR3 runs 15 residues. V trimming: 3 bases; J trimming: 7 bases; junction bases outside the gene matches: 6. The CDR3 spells CSASSTSGGGGELFF. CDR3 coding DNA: TGCAGTGCTAGTTCGACTAGCGGGGGTGGCGGGGAGCTGTTTTTT.

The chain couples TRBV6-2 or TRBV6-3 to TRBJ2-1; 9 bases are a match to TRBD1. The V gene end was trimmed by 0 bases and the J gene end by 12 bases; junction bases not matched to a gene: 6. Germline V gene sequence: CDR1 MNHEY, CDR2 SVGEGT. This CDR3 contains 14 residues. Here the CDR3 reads CASSYSGQGRSQFF. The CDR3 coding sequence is TGTGCCAGCAGTTACTCTGGACAGGGGCGATCGCAGTTCTTC.

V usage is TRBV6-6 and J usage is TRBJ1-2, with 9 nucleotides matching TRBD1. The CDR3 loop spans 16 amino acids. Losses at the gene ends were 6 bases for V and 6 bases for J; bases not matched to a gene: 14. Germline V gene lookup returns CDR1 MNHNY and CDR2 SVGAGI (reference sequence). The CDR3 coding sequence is TGTGCCAGCAGACCCGGGACAGGGCTTCTCGAGGATGGCTACACCTTC. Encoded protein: CASRPGTGLLEDGYTF.

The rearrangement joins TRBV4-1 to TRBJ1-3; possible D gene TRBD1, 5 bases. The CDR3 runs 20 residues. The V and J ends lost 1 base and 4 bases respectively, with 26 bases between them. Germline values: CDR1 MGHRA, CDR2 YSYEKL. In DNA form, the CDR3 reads TGCGCCAGCAGCCAAGGTTTCCCCCCCCCGGCCGGGGGATCCGGAAACACCATATATTTT. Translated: CASSQGFPPPAGGSGNTIYF.

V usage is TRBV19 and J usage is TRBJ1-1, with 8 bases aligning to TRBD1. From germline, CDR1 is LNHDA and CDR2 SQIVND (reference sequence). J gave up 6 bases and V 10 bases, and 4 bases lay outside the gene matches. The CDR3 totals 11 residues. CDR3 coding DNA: TGTGCCACCCAGACAGGGGCTGAAGCTTTCTTT. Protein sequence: CATQTGAEAFF.

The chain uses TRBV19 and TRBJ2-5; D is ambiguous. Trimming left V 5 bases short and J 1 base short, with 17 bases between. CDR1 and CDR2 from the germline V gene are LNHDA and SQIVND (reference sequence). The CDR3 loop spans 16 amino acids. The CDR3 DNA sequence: TGTGCCAGTAGTGCTCCAAACACCAACCTCCAAGAGACCCAGTACTTC. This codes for CASSAPNTNLQETQYF.

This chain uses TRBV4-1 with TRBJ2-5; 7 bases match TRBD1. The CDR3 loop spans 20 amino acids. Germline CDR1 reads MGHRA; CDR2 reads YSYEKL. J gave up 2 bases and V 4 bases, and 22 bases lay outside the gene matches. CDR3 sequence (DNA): TGCGCCAGCAGCCGGCCTTCCCCGGGACAGCTCAAAAAAGGGCAAGAGACCCAGTACTTC. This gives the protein CASSRPSPGQLKKGQETQYF.

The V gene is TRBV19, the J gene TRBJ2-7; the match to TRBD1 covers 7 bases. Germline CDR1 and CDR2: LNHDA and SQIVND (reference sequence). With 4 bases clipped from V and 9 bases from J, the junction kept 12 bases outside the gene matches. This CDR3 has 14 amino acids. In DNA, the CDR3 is TGTGCCAGTAGTAGAACAGGGGCAGATCCTTGGCAGTACTTC. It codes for CASSRTGADPWQYF.

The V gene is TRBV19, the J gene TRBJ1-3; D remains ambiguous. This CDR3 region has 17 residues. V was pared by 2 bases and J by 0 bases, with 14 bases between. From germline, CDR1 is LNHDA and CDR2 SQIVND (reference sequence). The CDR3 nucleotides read TGTGCCAGTAGTATATCCATGGATCAGGTCTCTGGAAACACCATATATTTT. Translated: CASSISMDQVSGNTIYF. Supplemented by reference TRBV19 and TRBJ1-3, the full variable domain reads DGGITQSPKYLFRKEGQNVTLSCEQNLNHDAMYWYRQDPGQGLRLIYYSQIVNDFQKGDIAEGYSVSREKKESFPLTVTSAQKNPTAFYLCASSISMDQVSGNTIYFGEGSWLTVV.

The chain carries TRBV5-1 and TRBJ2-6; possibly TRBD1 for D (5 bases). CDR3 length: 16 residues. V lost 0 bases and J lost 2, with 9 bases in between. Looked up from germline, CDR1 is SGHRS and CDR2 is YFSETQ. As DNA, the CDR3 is TGCGCCAGCAGCTTGGAGGTAGGGGCTGGGGCCAACGTCCTGACTTTC. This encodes CASSLEVGAGANVLTF.

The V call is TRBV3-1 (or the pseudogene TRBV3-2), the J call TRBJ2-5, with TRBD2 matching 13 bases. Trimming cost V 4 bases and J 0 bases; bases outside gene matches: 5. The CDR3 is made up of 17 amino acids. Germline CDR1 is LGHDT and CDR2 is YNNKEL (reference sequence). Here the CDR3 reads CASSLRTSGGNQETQYF. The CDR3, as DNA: TGTGCCAGCAGCCTAAGGACTAGCGGGGGAAACCAAGAGACCCAGTACTTC.

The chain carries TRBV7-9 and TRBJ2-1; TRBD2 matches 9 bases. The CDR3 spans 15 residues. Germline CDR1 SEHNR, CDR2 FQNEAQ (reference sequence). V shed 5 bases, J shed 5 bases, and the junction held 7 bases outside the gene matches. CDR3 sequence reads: CASSRAGGKNNEQFF. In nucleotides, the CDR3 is TGTGCCAGCAGCCGAGCGGGGGGAAAAAACAATGAGCAGTTCTTC.

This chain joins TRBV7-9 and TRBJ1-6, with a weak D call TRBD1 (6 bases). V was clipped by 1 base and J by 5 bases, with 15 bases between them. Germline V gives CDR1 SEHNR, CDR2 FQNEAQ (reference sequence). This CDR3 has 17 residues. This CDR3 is CASSLVTGGADNSPLHF. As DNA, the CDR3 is TGTGCCAGCAGCTTAGTTACGGGGGGCGCGGATAATTCACCCCTCCACTTT.